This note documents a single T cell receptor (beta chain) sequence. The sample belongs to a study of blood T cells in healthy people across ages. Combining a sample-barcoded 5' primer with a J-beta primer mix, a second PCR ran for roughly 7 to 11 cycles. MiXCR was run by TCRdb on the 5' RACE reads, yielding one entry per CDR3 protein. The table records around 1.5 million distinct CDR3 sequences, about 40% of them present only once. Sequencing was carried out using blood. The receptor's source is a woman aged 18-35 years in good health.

CDR3 protein: CASSGKGQGDWENQPQHF. The CDR3 region has the DNA TGTGCCAGCAGTGGTAAAGGACAGGGGGATTGGGAGAATCAGCCCCAGCATTTT. The gene calls are TRBV6-1 and TRBJ1-5, with 10 bases matching TRBD1. V lost 4 bases and J lost 4; bases outside the gene matches: 13. There are 18 residues in the CDR3. Looked up from germline, CDR1 is MNHNS and CDR2 is SASEGT.